The T cell receptor (beta chain) described here comes from a study of neurological immune-mediated disorders (dated by TCRdb to about 2019). About the study as a whole: Of the approximately 34 multiple sclerosis patients, around 30 had relapsing-remitting MS and 3 had secondary progressive MS. Using UMI-based sequencing, the study compared peripheral blood TCR-beta repertoires from patients with HTLV-I-associated myelopathy (HAM/TSP), patients with multiple sclerosis, and healthy controls. The 100 to 110 TCR-beta libraries covered PBMC samples along with longitudinal samples, technical triplicates, and paired sorted CD4+ and CD8+ T-cell subsets. The cohort comprised approximately 67 subjects: some 15 HAM/TSP patients, 35 or so multiple sclerosis patients and about 20 healthy controls. Overall study results and their limits: TCR clonal expansion was highest in HAM/TSP patients and lowest in MS patients, with MS patients falling below even healthy controls. Repertoires from 18 of 34 MS patients were grouped by phylogenetic analysis into a cluster of related CDR3 sequences, suggesting a possible repertoire-level signature. The MS cluster was not associated with any clinical or MRI features, and the authors stated that larger cohorts are needed. Expanded clones from different subjects shared no identical CDR3 amino acid sequences, which suggests that TCR-beta repertoires were private in all groups.

Cut back by 4 bases and 1 base, the V and J ends lie 13 bases apart. According to the germline V gene, CDR1 reads ENHRY and CDR2 reads SYGVKD. The CDR3 goes from the cysteine to the phenylalanine over 15 residues. Only CDR3 DNA is held: 45 bases, read in frame from base 1. cDNA was synthesized by template-switch 5'RACE using a primer with a 10-nucleotide random unique molecular identifier that tagged each TCR transcript. Every sequencing run covered 15-18 subjects and yielded more than 170 million TCR-beta sequences. The RNeasy kit was used for extraction of total RNA. The KAPA Real-time Library Amplification kit was used to amplify TCR-beta VDJ regions with primers targeting the TCR constant region and the 5'RACE anchor. A first PCR added sample indexes and Illumina adaptors, after which a second PCR increased the library yield. After Ampure bead purification, the roughly 650 bp TCR product was size-selected on a 2% E-gel SizeSelection system. Before pooling, libraries had their quality checked on a Bioanalyzer, their concentration measured with Qubit, and their quantity determined with the Kapa Library Quantification kit. An Illumina HiSeq 2500 sequenced the libraries paired-end 2 x 150 bp. To increase sequence diversity, about 25-30% phiX was spiked into each library pool. Per the authors' processing: Quality-filtered reads were processed with the UMI-based MiGEC pipeline, which removed over 75% of raw TCR sequences during error correction. VDJ genes were aligned to IMGT germline references, and clonotypes were defined by unique CDR3 amino acid sequence plus V-J genes. VDJtools evaluated clonal expansion, Shannon diversity and CDR3 relatedness (CalcPairwiseDistances, ClusterSamples); CLCbio workbench built phylogenetic trees. Clones with at least 8 unique UMIs were defined as expanded, with this threshold being based on coefficient-of-variation modelling across technical triplicates. The raw public reads went through TCRdb reprocessing: fastp at Q25, MiXCR clone calling, in-frame beta chains kept. Rows merge per CDR3 protein into single entries with the most common DNA and genes. V and J calls and clone size were set by TCRdb, not the authors. For this sample there are some 60,000 distinct CDR3 sequences; around 4.8% appear just once. The ten largest clones take up about 3.2% of the sample.

For the unsorted PBMC libraries, 2 million PBMCs were stored in RNAlater at -80 degrees C until RNA extraction and were used to generate the libraries. The multiple sclerosis patients were enrolled in a US clinical protocol that evaluated disease progression with magnetic resonance imaging. PBMCs were separated from peripheral blood using Ficoll-Hypaque density gradient centrifugation and then cryopreserved in liquid nitrogen. Remarks on this clonotype: The antigen it binds to is not known. Per-nucleotide qualities are absent, and no much larger clonotype sits a single base away.

Sequencing was carried out using PBMCs. The sequence was collected from a woman in her forties or fifties with multiple sclerosis. The sequence is built from TRBV10-3 and TRBJ1-1, with TRBD1 perhaps the D gene, on 5 matching bases. The DNA is as follows: TGTGCCATCAGTGCCGAGGGGTTGGGGAACACTGAAGCTTTCTTT. Its amino acids are CAISAEGLGNTEAFF.